This T cell receptor (beta chain) was captured in a study of cytomegalovirus exposure and HLA in healthy donors. On the study more broadly: Early released data had around 89 million unique TCRs, all coming from HLA-typed donors. Study findings and constraints: Several of the most significant clusters appeared, in a later analysis, to be linked to common viral pathogens.

This CDR3 comprises 15 residues. Germline CDR1 is LNHNV and CDR2 is YYDKDF (reference sequence). The V gene lost 0 bases and the J gene lost 8 bases, with 13 bases spanning the gap. About this clone itself: Its antigen is still unknown.

Primers: 60 Vbeta forward and 13 Jbeta reverse. TCRdb's table, derived via immunoSEQ multiplex PCR, lists solely in-frame clones and lacks some. The sample lists 90,000 to 110,000 clones; approximately 80% were seen once. This receptor was taken from a woman younger than 45 in good health and CMV-seronegative. Material: PBMCs. This chain joins TRBV15 and TRBJ1-4; D possibly corresponds to TRBD1 (6 bases). CDR3 coding DNA: TGTGCCACCAGCAGAGATTTCGGACAGCCCGAAAAACTGTTTTTT. This gives the protein CATSRDFGQPEKLFF. The variable domain in full, with the rest retrieved from reference TRBV15 and TRBJ1-4, is DAMVIQNPRYQVTQFGKPVTLSCSQTLNHNVMYWYQQKSSQAPKLLFHYYDKDFNNEADTPDNFQSRRPNTSFCFLDIRSPGLGDTAMYLCATSRDFGQPEKLFFGSGTQLSVL.